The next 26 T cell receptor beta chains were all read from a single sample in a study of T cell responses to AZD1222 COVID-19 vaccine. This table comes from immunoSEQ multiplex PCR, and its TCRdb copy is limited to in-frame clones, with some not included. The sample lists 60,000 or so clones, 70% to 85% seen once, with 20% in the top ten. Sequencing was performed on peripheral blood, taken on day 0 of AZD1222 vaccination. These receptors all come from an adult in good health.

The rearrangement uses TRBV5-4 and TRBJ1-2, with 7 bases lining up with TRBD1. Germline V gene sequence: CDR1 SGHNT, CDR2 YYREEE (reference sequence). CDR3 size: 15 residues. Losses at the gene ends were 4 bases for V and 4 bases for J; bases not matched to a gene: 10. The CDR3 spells CASSIQGTLTYGYTF. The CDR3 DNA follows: TGTGCCAGCAGCATACAGGGGACTCTGACCTATGGCTACACCTTC.

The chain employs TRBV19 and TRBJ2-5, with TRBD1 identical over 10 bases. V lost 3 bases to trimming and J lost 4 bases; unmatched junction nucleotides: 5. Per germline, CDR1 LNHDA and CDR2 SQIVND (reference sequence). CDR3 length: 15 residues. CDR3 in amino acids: CASSIMTGGRETQYF. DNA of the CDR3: TGTGCCAGTAGTATCATGACAGGGGGCCGAGAGACCCAGTACTTC.

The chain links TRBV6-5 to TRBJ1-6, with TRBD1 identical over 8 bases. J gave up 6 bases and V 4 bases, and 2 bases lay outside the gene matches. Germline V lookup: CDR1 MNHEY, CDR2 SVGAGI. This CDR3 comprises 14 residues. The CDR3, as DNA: TGTGCCAGCAGTTTGACAGGGGCTAATTCACCCCTCCACTTT. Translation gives CASSLTGANSPLHF.

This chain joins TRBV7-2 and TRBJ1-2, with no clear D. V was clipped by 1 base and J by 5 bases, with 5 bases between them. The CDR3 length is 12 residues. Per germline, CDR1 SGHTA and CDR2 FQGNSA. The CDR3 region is CASSLGGYGYTF. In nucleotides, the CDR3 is TGTGCCAGCAGCTTAGGAGGTTATGGCTACACCTTC.

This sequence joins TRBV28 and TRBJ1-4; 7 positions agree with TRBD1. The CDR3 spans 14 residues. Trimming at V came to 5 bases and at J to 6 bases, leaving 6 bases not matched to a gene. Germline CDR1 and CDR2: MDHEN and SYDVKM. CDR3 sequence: CASSQDRRDEKLFF. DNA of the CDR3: TGTGCCAGCAGTCAGGACAGGAGAGATGAAAAACTGTTTTTT.

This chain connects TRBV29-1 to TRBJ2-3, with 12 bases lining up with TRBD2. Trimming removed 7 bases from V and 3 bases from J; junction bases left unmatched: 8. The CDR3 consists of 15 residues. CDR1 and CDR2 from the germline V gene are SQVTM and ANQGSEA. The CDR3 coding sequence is TGCAGCGCCGTTCCAACTAGCGGGAGGACAGATACGCAGTATTTT. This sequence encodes CSAVPTSGRTDTQYF.

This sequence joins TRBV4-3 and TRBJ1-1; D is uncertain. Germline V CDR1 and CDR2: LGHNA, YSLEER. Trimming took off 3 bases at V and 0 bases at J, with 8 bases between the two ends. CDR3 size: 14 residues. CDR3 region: CASSQAQLNTEAFF. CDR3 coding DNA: TGCGCCAGCAGCCAGGCACAGTTGAACACTGAAGCTTTCTTT.

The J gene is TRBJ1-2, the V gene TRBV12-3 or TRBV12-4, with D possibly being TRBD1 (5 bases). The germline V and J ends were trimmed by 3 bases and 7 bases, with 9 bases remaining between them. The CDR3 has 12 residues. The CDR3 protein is CASSLGELGYTF. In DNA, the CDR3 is TGTGCCAGCAGTTTGGGGGAGCTTGGCTACACCTTC.

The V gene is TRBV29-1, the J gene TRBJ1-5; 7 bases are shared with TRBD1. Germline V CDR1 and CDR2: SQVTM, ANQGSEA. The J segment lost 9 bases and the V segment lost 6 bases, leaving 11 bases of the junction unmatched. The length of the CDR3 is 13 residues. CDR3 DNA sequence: TGCAGCGTGGGGACAGTCTCGAATGGGCCCCAGCATTTT. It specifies CSVGTVSNGPQHF.

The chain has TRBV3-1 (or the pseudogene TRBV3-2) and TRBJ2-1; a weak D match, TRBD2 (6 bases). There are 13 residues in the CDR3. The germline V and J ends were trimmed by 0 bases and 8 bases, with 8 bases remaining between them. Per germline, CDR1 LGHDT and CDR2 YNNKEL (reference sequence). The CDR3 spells CASSQDAGHEQFF. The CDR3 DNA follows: TGTGCCAGCAGCCAAGATGCGGGGCATGAGCAGTTCTTC.

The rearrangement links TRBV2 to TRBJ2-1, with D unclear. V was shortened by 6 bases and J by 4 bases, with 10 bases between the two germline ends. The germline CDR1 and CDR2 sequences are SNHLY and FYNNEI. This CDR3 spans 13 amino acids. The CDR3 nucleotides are TGTGCCAGCAGGCTCCTACTGTACAATGAGCAGTTCTTC. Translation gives CASRLLLYNEQFF.

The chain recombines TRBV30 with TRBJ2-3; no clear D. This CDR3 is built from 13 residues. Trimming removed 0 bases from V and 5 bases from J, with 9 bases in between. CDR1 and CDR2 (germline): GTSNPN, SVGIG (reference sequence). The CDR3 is CAWSVRERDTQYF. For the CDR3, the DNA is TGTGCCTGGAGTGTAAGGGAAAGAGATACGCAGTATTTT.

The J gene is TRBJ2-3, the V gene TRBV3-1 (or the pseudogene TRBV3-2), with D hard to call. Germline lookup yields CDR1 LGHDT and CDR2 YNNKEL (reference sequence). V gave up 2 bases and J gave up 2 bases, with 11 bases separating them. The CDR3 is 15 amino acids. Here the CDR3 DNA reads TGTGCCAGCAGCCAAACCCTGACCTTCACAGATACGCAGTATTTT. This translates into CASSQTLTFTDTQYF.

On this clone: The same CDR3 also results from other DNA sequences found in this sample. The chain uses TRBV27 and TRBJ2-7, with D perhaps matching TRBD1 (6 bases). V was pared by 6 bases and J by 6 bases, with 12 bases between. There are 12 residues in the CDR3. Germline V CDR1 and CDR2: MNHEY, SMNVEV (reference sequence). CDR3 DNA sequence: TGTGCCAGCAGCTCAACAGGGTCCGAGCAGTACTTC. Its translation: CASSSTGSEQYF.

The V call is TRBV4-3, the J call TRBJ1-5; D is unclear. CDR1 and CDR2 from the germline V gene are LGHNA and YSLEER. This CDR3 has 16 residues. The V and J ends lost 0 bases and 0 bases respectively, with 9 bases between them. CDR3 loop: CASSQDRRHSNQPQHF. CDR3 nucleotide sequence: TGCGCCAGCAGCCAAGACAGGAGACATAGCAATCAGCCCCAGCATTTT.

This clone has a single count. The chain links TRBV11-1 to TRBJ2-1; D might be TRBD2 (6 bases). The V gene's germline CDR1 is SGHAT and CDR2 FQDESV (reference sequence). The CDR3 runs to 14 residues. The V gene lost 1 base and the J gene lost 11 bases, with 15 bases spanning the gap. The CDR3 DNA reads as TGTGCCAGCAGCTTAGGCCCGGACTATATGAAGCAGTTCTTC. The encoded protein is CASSLGPDYMKQFF.

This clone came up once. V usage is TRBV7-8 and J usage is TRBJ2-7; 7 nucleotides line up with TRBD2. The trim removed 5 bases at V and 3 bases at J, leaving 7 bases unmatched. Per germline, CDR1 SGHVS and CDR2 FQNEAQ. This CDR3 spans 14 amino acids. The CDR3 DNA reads TGTGCCAGCAGCAAGGCGGGAGATGGCTACGAGCAGTACGTC. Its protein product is CASSKAGDGYEQYV.

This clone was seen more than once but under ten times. CDR3 residues: CASRVSSNQPQHF. The DNA of the CDR3 is TGTGCCAGCAGAGTAAGTAGCAATCAGCCCCAGCATTTT. The genes are TRBV12-3 or TRBV12-4 and TRBJ1-5; no definite D call. This CDR3 has 13 residues. Trimming took 6 bases from V and 0 from J, leaving 6 bases between them.

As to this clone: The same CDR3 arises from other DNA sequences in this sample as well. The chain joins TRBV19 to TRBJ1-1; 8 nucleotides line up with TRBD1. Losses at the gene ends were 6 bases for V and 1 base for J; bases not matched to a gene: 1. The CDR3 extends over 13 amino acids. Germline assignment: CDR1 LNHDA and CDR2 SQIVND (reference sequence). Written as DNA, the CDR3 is TGTGCCAGTAGCGACAGGGGGAACACTGAAGCTTTCTTT. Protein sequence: CASSDRGNTEAFF.

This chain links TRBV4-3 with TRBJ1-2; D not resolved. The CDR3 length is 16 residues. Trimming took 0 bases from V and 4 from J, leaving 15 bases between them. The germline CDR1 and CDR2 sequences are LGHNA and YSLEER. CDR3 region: CASSQDLGTATYGYTF. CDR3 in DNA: TGCGCCAGCAGCCAAGATCTGGGAACAGCGACCTATGGCTACACCTTC.

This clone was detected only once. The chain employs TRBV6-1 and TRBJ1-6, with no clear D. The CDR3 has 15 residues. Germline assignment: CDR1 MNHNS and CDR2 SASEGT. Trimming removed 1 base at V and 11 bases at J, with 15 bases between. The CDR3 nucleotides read TGTGCCAGCAGTGAAGTTGCCGTATCTGGTGCACCCCTCCACTTT. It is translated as CASSEVAVSGAPLHF.

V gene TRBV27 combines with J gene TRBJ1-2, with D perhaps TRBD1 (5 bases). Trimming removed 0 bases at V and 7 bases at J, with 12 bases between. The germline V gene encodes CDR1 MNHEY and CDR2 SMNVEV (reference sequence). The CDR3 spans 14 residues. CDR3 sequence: CASSLSGVPGGYTF. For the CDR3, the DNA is TGTGCCAGCAGTTTATCGGGGGTCCCAGGTGGCTACACCTTC.

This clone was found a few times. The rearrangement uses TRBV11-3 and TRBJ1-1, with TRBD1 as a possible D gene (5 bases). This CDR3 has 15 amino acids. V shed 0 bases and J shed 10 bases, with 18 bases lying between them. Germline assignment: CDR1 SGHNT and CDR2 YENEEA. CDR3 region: CASSLDLSGEGRAFF. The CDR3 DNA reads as TGTGCCAGCAGCTTAGATCTTTCCGGAGAGGGGAGAGCTTTCTTT. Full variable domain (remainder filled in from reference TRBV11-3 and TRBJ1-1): EAGVVQSPRYKIIEKKQPVAFWCNPISGHNTLYWYLQNLGQGPELLIRYENEEAVDDSQLPKDRFSAERLKGVDSTLKIQPAELGDSAVYLCASSLDLSGEGRAFFGQGTRLTVV.

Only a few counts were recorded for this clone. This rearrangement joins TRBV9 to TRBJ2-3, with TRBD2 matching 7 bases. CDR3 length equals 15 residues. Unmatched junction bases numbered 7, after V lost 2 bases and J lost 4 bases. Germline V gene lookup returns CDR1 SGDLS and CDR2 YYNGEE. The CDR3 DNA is TGTGCCAGCAGCGTCACGGGGACTAAATCAGATACGCAGTATTTT. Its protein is CASSVTGTKSDTQYF.

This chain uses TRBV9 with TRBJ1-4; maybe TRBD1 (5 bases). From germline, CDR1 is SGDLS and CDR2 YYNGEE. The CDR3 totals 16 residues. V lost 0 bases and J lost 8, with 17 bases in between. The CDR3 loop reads CASSVGGQQGWEKLFF. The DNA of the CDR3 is TGTGCCAGCAGCGTAGGCGGTCAGCAGGGTTGGGAAAAACTGTTTTTT.

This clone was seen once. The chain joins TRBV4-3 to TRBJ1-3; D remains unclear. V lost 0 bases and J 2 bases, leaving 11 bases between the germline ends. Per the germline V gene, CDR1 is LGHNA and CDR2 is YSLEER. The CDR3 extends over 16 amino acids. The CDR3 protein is CASSQDPARAGNTIYF. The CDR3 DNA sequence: TGCGCCAGCAGCCAAGATCCCGCAAGGGCTGGAAACACCATATATTTT.